This passage covers 28 T cell receptor beta chains from one sample sequenced in a study of Ad26.COV2.S vaccination and SARS-CoV-2 variants. Measured with immunoSEQ multiplex PCR; TCRdb has only the in-frame clones, and not every one. In the table there are just over 350,000 clones, under 95% of which are singletons. The input for sequencing was peripheral blood, taken after recovery from COVID-19. These receptors came from a human donor who had recovered from COVID-19.

This chain connects TRBV7-2 to TRBJ1-4, with no clear D. V was pared by 2 bases and J by 6 bases, with 10 bases between. The V gene's germline CDR1 is SGHTA and CDR2 FQGNSA. This CDR3 has 14 amino acids. CDR3 residues: CASSLRNRDEKLFF. CDR3 in DNA: TGTGCCAGCAGCTTACGAAACAGAGATGAAAAACTGTTTTTT.

This clone was counted a few times. The chain joins TRBV6-2 or TRBV6-3 to TRBJ2-1; 12 bases agree with TRBD2. This CDR3 comprises 16 residues. J gave up 6 bases and V 4 bases, and 7 bases lay outside the gene matches. Per germline, CDR1 MNHEY and CDR2 SVGEGT. CDR3 residues: CASSSMTSGGSNEQFF. The CDR3, as DNA: TGTGCCAGCAGTTCGATGACTAGCGGGGGATCCAATGAGCAGTTCTTC.

In this sample, this clone turned up once. In nucleotides, the CDR3 is TGTGCTAGTGCCTCGGGCCTGTCTGGAAACACCATATATTTT. This gives the protein CASASGLSGNTIYF. J is TRBJ1-3 and V is TRBV12-5; D unclear. The CDR3 runs 14 residues. V lost 7 bases and J 1 base, leaving 11 bases between the germline ends. Germline V gene data show CDR1 as LGHNT and CDR2 as FRNRAP.

Written as DNA, the CDR3 is TGCGCCAGCAGCTTGGGGGACCCTCCGAGGGGGACTAATGAAAAACTGTTTTTT. Protein product: CASSLGDPPRGTNEKLFF. V and J are TRBV5-1 and TRBJ1-4; possible D gene TRBD1, 6 bases. Germline V gene sequence: CDR1 SGHRS, CDR2 YFSETQ. V was clipped by 0 bases and J by 2 bases, with 17 bases between them. CDR3 size: 18 residues.

A single count supports this clone. This chain uses TRBV10-3 with TRBJ1-6; D unclear. The CDR3 runs 15 residues. Germline CDR1 reads ENHRY; CDR2 reads SYGVKD. The V end lost 4 bases, the J end lost 10 bases, and 17 bases lay between the germline ends. The CDR3 bases are TGTGCCATCAGTGTAGCCGGACCGCTTGAATCACCCCTCCACTTT. The encoded protein is CAISVAGPLESPLHF.

In its sample, this clone was seen once. The chain combines TRBV9 with TRBJ2-3; TRBD2 matches 8 bases. This CDR3 is 16 amino acids long. The junction had 8 bases not matched to a gene; V was cut back by 1 base and J by 4 bases. The germline gives CDR1 SGDLS, CDR2 YYNGEE. CDR3 in DNA: TGTGCCAGCAGCGTATACGGGGGGGCCGGGGCAGATACGCAGTATTTT. This encodes CASSVYGGAGADTQYF. Complete variable domain (other parts from reference TRBV9 and TRBJ2-3): DSGVTQTPKHLITATGQRVTLRCSPRSGDLSVYWYQQSLDQGLQFLIQYYNGEERAKGNILERFSAQQFPDLHSELNLSSLELGDSALYFCASSVYGGAGADTQYFGPGTRLTVL.

The rearrangement links TRBV27 to TRBJ1-2, with TRBD1 identical over 7 bases. Trimming removed 4 bases from V and 5 bases from J; junction bases left unmatched: 4. Germline V CDR1 and CDR2: MNHEY, SMNVEV (reference sequence). The CDR3 runs to 13 residues. The CDR3 loop reads CASSSPGGYGYTF. The CDR3 coding sequence is TGTGCCAGCAGTTCCCCAGGGGGTTATGGCTACACCTTC.

The chain has TRBV5-1 and TRBJ2-2; 8 positions agree with TRBD1. The CDR3 has 15 amino acids. J lost 7 bases, V lost 4 bases, and 9 bases had no gene match. Germline V CDR1 and CDR2: SGHRS, YFSETQ. The CDR3 DNA follows: TGCGCCAGCAGCCCCCCGACAGGGGTAGGCGGGGAGCTGTTTTTT. It translates to CASSPPTGVGGELFF. Full variable domain (outside the CDR3, taken from reference TRBV5-1 and TRBJ2-2): KAGVTQTPRYLIKTRGQQVTLSCSPISGHRSVSWYQQTPGQGLQFLFEYFSETQRNKGNFPGRFSGRQFSNSRSEMNVSTLELGDSALYLCASSPPTGVGGELFFGEGSRLTVL.

This clone has a single count. V usage is TRBV9 and J usage is TRBJ2-2; 10 positions match TRBD2. The CDR3 covers 16 residues. Per the germline V gene, CDR1 is SGDLS and CDR2 is YYNGEE. Trimming took 0 bases from V and 4 from J; bases not matched to a gene: 3. The CDR3 coding sequence is TGTGCCAGCAGCGTAGGACTAGCGGGTGCCACCGGGGAGCTGTTTTTT. Protein product: CASSVGLAGATGELFF.

The J gene is TRBJ1-2, the V gene TRBV6-2 or TRBV6-3, with D possibly matching TRBD1 (6 bases). CDR3 length equals 16 residues. The germline CDR1 and CDR2 sequences are MNHEY and SVGEGT. Between the trimmed V and J ends, which lost 4 bases and 4 bases, there was a span of 19 bases. DNA for the CDR3: TGTGCCAGCAGTTGGCCTTCGGGGGGCGATTCCTATGGCTACACCTTC. It is translated as CASSWPSGGDSYGYTF.

The chain uses TRBV6-2 or TRBV6-3 and TRBJ1-1; D is uncertain. The ends were cut back, 4 bases at V and 2 bases at J, with 5 bases in the middle. CDR3 length: 12 amino acids. Germline CDR1 MNHEY, CDR2 SVGEGT. The CDR3 DNA is TGTGCCAGCAGTTGGGGTAACACTGAAGCTTTCTTT. Translating gives CASSWGNTEAFF.

The V gene is TRBV12-3 or TRBV12-4, the J gene TRBJ1-1; D is possibly TRBD1 (6 bases). This CDR3 comprises 13 residues. Trimming removed 4 bases from V and 5 bases from J, with 11 bases in between. CDR3 protein: CASSYGGPTEAFF. In nucleotides, the CDR3 is TGTGCCAGCAGTTACGGGGGCCCTACTGAAGCTTTCTTT.

The chain is built from TRBV9 and TRBJ1-2, with 10 bases matching TRBD1. This CDR3 spans 16 amino acids. The ends lost 3 bases at V and 4 bases at J; junction bases unmatched: 9. Germline V gene sequence: CDR1 SGDLS, CDR2 YYNGEE. CDR3 nucleotides: TGTGCCAGCAGCGGAACCGGACAGGGGGAAGGCTATGGCTACACCTTC. It translates to CASSGTGQGEGYGYTF.

The chain couples TRBV5-1 to TRBJ1-2; no clear D. From germline, CDR1 is SGHRS and CDR2 YFSETQ. The CDR3 runs to 14 residues. V was cut by 4 bases and J by 5 bases, with 15 bases left in between. The DNA for the CDR3 is TGCGCCAGCAGCCCCGGAACCGGTGTTTATGGCTACACCTTC. Amino acids: CASSPGTGVYGYTF.

The chain combines TRBV3-1 (or the pseudogene TRBV3-2) with TRBJ1-2; D may be TRBD1 (5 bases). There are 14 residues in the CDR3. Germline V gives CDR1 LGHDT, CDR2 YNNKEL (reference sequence). Trimming cost V 8 bases and J 0 bases, with 13 bases left between them. Here the CDR3 reads CASGPSGSNYGYTF. The CDR3 coding sequence is TGTGCCAGCGGCCCCTCAGGGTCTAACTATGGCTACACCTTC.

The V call is TRBV19, the J call TRBJ2-1; 9 nucleotides agree with TRBD2. The V gene's germline CDR1 is LNHDA and CDR2 SQIVND (reference sequence). With 6 bases clipped from V and 5 bases from J, the junction kept 11 bases outside the gene matches. This CDR3 comprises 16 residues. The CDR3 region has the DNA TGTGCCAGTAGCTGGCAGGCTAGCGGGGAGAACAATGAGCAGTTCTTC. Its translation: CASSWQASGENNEQFF.

This clone showed up just once. The chain couples TRBV6-2 or TRBV6-3 to TRBJ1-3; D is unclear. Germline V gives CDR1 MNHEY, CDR2 SVGEGT. The V end lost 4 bases, the J end lost 4 bases, and 5 bases lay between the germline ends. This CDR3 is built from 12 residues. Here the CDR3 reads CASSSDGNTIYF. The CDR3 DNA follows: TGTGCCAGCAGTTCAGACGGAAACACCATATATTTT.

The CDR3 DNA follows: TGCAGTGCTAGAGGCAGAGATACGCAGTATTTT. Amino acids: CSARGRDTQYF. The V and J genes are TRBV20-1 and TRBJ2-3; D is undetermined. CDR1 is DFQATT and CDR2 is SNEGSKA in the germline V gene (reference sequence). Trimming cost V 1 base and J 5 bases, with 4 bases left between them. The CDR3 runs 11 residues.

This chain's CDR3 is CASSLGTGGARDTQYF. CDR3 coding DNA: TGTGCCAGCAGCTTAGGGACAGGGGGTGCCCGAGATACGCAGTATTTT. This sequence joins TRBV7-3 and TRBJ2-3; 11 bases align to TRBD1. The CDR3 contains 16 residues. V gave up 2 bases and J gave up 5 bases; unmatched junction bases: 6. Germline V gene lookup returns CDR1 SGHTA and CDR2 FQGTGA.

This clone was observed once. This chain uses TRBV4-1 with TRBJ2-5; 9 bases map to TRBD2. The CDR3 runs to 16 residues. Per germline, CDR1 MGHRA and CDR2 YSYEKL. V was clipped by 1 base and J by 5 bases; unmatched bases: 8. In DNA, the CDR3 is TGCGCCAGCAGCCAAGTAGGCCTAGCGGGGTTGGAGACCCAGTACTTC. Its translation: CASSQVGLAGLETQYF.

The V gene is TRBV18, the J gene TRBJ1-2; 8 bases are a match to TRBD1. J was trimmed by 9 bases and V by 2 bases; bases with no gene match: 11. The CDR3 is made up of 15 amino acids. Per germline, CDR1 KGHSH and CDR2 LQKENI. The CDR3 DNA reads TGTGCCAGCTCACCAAGGGTGGACAGGGTTACGAGCTACACCTTC. Protein product: CASSPRVDRVTSYTF.

V gene TRBV27 combines with J gene TRBJ1-2; D unclear. Trimming cost V 4 bases and J 5 bases, with 17 bases left between them. Germline lookup yields CDR1 MNHEY and CDR2 SMNVEV (reference sequence). The CDR3 covers 15 residues. CDR3 protein: CASSYRALLPYGYTF. DNA for the CDR3: TGTGCCAGCAGTTATAGGGCCCTCCTCCCTTATGGCTACACCTTC.

The chain employs TRBV19 and TRBJ2-7; the D gene could be TRBD1 or TRBD2 (5 bases each). The germline CDR1 and CDR2 sequences are LNHDA and SQIVND (reference sequence). There are 12 residues in the CDR3. V was trimmed by 10 bases and J by 6 bases, leaving 16 bases between them. The CDR3 reads CATSSRGGEQYF. In DNA form, the CDR3 reads TGTGCCACCTCCTCCCGTGGGGGCGAGCAGTACTTC.

This chain connects TRBV9 to TRBJ1-5; D gene uncertain. The CDR3 spans 14 residues. The germline V gene encodes CDR1 SGDLS and CDR2 YYNGEE. V was pared by 3 bases and J by 6 bases, with 13 bases between. The CDR3 sequence is CASSAQDSGQPQHF. CDR3 DNA sequence: TGTGCCAGCAGCGCTCAGGATTCAGGTCAGCCCCAGCATTTT.

This sequence joins TRBV6-5 and TRBJ2-7, with TRBD1 matching over 8 bases. Germline CDR1 reads MNHEY; CDR2 reads SVGAGI. With 0 bases clipped from V and 5 bases from J, the junction kept 3 bases outside the gene matches. The CDR3 consists of 14 residues. CDR3 bases: TGTGCCAGCAGTTACTCTCAGGGGGCGCACGAGCAGTACTTC. It codes for CASSYSQGAHEQYF.

The table lists this clone with a few counts. This chain links TRBV10-3 with TRBJ1-1; a weak D match, TRBD1 (5 bases). With 6 bases removed from V and 5 bases from J, the gap between germline ends came to 13 bases. This CDR3 region has 13 residues. Germline CDR1 is ENHRY and CDR2 is SYGVKD. CDR3 coding DNA: TGTGCCATCAGAACGGGACGAGGGACTGAAGCTTTCTTT. Amino acids: CAIRTGRGTEAFF.

J is TRBJ2-2 and V is TRBV6-5; 9 bases line up with TRBD1. CDR3 size: 15 residues. Germline V CDR1 and CDR2: MNHEY, SVGAGI. Unmatched junction bases numbered 2, after V lost 2 bases and J lost 4 bases. Here the CDR3 reads CASSYRQGGTGELFF. The CDR3 bases are TGTGCCAGCAGTTACCGACAGGGGGGCACCGGGGAGCTGTTTTTT.

V is TRBV9 and J is TRBJ2-7; tentatively, D is TRBD2 (6 bases). Germline CDR1 and CDR2: SGDLS and YYNGEE. V was shortened by 3 bases and J by 3 bases, with 13 bases between the two germline ends. CDR3 size: 14 residues. The CDR3 reads CASSGGGSLYEQYF. CDR3 sequence (DNA): TGTGCCAGCAGCGGTGGGGGGTCTCTCTACGAGCAGTACTTC.